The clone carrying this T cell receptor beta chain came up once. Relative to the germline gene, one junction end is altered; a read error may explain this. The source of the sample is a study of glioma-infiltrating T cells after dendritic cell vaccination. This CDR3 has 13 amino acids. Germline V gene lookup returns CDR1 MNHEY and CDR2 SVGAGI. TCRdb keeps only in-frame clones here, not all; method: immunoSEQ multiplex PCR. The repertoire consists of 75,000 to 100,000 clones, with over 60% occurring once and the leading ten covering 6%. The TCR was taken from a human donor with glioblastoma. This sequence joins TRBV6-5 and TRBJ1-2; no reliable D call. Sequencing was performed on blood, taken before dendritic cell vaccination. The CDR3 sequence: CAISGGLNYGYTF. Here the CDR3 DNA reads TGTGCCATCAGTGGAGGGCTTAACTATGGCTACACCTTC.